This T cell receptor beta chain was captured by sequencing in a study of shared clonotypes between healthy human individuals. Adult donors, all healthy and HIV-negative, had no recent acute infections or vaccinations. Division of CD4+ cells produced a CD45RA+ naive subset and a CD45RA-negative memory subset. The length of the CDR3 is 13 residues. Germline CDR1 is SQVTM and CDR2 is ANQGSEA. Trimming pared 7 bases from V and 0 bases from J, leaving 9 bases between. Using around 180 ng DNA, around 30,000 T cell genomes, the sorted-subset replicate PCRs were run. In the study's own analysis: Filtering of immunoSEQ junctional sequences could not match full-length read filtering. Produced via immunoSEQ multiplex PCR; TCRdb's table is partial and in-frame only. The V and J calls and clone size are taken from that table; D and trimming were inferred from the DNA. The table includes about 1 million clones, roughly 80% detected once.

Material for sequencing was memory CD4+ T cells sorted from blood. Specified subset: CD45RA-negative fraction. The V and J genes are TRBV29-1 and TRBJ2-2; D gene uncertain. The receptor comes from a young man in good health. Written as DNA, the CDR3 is TGCAGCGCGGCGCCACCGAACACCGGGGAGCTGTTTTTT. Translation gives CSAAPPNTGELFF.